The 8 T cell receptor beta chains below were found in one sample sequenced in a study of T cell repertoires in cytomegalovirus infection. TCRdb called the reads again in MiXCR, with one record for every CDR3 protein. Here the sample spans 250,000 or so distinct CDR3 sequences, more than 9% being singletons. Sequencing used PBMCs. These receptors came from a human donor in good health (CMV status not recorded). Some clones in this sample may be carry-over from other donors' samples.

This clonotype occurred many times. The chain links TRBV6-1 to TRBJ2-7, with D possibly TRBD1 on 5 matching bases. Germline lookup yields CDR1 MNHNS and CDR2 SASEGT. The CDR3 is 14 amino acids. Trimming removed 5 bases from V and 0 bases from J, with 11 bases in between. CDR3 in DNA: TGTGCCAGCAGTTCTGGGGCCACCTCCTACGAGCAGTACTTC. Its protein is CASSSGATSYEQYF.

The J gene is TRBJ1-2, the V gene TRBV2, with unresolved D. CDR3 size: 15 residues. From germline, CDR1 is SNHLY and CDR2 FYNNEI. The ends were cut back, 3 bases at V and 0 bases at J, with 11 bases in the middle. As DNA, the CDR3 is TGTGCCAGCAGTGAGGCGAGCACACCTAACTATGGCTACACCTTC. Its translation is CASSEASTPNYGYTF.

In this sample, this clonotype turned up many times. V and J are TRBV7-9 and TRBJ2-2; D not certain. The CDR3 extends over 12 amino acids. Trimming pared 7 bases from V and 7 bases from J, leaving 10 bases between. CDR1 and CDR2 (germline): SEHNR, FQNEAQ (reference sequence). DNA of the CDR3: TGTGCCAGCATCGAAACGGGCGGGGAGCTGTTTTTT. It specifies CASIETGGELFF. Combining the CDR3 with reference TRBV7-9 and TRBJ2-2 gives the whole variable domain DTGVSQNPRHKITKRGQNVTFRCDPISEHNRLYWYRQTLGQGPEFLTYFQNEAQLEKSRLLSDRFSAERPKGSFSTLEIQRTEQGDSAMYLCASIETGGELFFGEGSRLTVL.

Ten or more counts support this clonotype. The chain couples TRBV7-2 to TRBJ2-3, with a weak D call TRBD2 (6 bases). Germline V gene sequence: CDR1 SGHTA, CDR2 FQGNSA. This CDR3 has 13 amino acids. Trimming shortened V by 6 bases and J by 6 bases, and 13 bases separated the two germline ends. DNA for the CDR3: TGTGCCAGCAGGAGGCGGGGAATTGATACGCAGTATTTT. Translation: CASRRRGIDTQYF.

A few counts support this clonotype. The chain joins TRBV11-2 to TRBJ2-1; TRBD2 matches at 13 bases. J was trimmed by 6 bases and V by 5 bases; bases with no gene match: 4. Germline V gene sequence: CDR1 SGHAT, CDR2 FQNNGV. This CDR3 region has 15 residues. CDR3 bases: TGTGCCAGCAGCCGAGGACTAGCGGGAGTCAATGAGCAGTTCTTC. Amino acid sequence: CASSRGLAGVNEQFF.

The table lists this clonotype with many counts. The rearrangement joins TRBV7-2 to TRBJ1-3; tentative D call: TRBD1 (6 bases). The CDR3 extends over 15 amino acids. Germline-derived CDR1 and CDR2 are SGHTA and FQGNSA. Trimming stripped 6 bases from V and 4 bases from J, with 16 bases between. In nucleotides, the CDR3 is TGTGCCAGCAGTCGCAACAGGGTTTCAGGAAACACCATATATTTT. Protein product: CASSRNRVSGNTIYF.

CDR3 sequence: CASGPNDRARSTDTQYF. The CDR3 DNA sequence: TGTGCTAGTGGTCCAAATGACAGGGCTCGTAGCACAGATACGCAGTATTTT. The chain couples TRBV12-5 to TRBJ2-3, with 7 bases aligning to TRBD1. The ends lost 5 bases at V and 0 bases at J; junction bases unmatched: 11. The CDR3 has 17 amino acids. Germline V lookup: CDR1 LGHNT, CDR2 FRNRAP.

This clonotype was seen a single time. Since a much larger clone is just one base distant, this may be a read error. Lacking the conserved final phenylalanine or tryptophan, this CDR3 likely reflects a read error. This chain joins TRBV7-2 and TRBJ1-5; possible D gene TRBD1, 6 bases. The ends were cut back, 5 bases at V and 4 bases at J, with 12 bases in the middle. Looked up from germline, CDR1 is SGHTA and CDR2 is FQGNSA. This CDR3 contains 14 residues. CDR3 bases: TGTGCCAGCAGCCCCGGGGGCGCTAATCAGCCCCAGCATTTA. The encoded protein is CASSPGGANQPQHL.